This T cell receptor gamma chain is drawn from a study of Vδ1+ human thymocytes. The template was reverse-transcribed extracted RNA. Pooled V-gene forward primers with one constant-region reverse primer generated the CDR3 amplicons by multiplex PCR. TCRdb called clones from the multiplex PCR reads again using CATT. The data hold tens of thousands of gamma-chain clones, with 20% to 25% observed a single time. Concerning this clone itself: Its matching antigen is unknown. Other DNA sequences within the sample encode an identical CDR3.

J lost 2 bases, V lost 0 bases, and 4 bases had no gene match. This CDR3 has 14 residues. CDR1 and CDR2 from the germline V gene are GITISATS and ISYDGTV (reference sequence). Study-wide results and limits: Highly polyclonal TRG and TRD repertoires with Gaussian CDR3 length distributions appeared in thymus.

Sequenced sample: Vdelta1+ gamma-delta thymocytes from the thymus. Sample subset: FACS-sorted CD3+ TCRalphabeta- TCRVdelta1+ TCRVdelta2- thymocytes. The receptor was isolated from a girl less than two years old who had congenital heart surgery. The chain couples TRGV9 to TRGJ1 or TRGJ2. CDR3 amino acids: CALWEVPYYYKKLF. The CDR3 coding sequence is TGTGCCTTGTGGGAGGTGCCTTATTATTATAAGAAACTCTTT.